The source of this T cell receptor beta chain is a study of a mutant IDH1 vaccine in newly diagnosed glioma. Study-level background: The start of vaccination came 4-6 weeks after radiotherapy alone, or with temozolomide cycles.

J gave up 4 bases and V 4 bases, and 4 bases lay outside the gene matches. Per the germline V gene, CDR1 is SGHVS and CDR2 is FNYEAQ. The CDR3 runs 14 residues. The time point here: week 47, end of study. The vaccine gave 300 ug of a 20-mer mutant IDH1 peptide subcutaneously per dose. Newly diagnosed WHO grade 3 or 4 IDH1-mutant, ATRX-lost astrocytomas were identified in the donors. Profiling relied on immunoSEQ multiplex PCR, and the TCRdb table lists in-frame clones only, not all of them. The sample consists of about 94,000 clones, roughly 90% of them appearing once. In the case of this clone: Its antigen is unknown.

This chain connects TRBV7-6 to TRBJ2-7; 10 bases align to TRBD1. Sequencing used PBMCs, obtained from a glioma patient whose treatment included an IDH1 peptide vaccine. This TCR was sampled from a woman in her 50s with glioma. DNA for the CDR3: TGTGCCAGCAGCTCCCGGACAGGGGGTTACGAGCAGTACTTC. Protein sequence: CASSSRTGGYEQYF.